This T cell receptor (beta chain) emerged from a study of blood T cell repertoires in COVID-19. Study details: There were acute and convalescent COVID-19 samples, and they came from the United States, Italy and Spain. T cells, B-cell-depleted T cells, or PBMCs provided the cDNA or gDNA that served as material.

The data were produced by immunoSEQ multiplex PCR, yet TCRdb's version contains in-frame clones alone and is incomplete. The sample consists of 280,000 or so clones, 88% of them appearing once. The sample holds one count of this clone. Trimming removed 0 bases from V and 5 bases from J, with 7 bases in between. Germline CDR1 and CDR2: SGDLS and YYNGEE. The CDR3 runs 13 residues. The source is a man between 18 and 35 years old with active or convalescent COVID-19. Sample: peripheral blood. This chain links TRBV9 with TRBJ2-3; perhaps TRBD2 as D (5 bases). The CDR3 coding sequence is TGTGCCAGCAGCGTAGTGGGAGAAGATACGCAGTATTTT. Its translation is CASSVVGEDTQYF.